These 20 T cell receptor beta chains came from one sample sequenced in a study of blood T cell repertoires in COVID-19. Profiling relied on immunoSEQ multiplex PCR, and the TCRdb table lists in-frame clones only, not all of them. The profile shows fewer than 250,000 clones, about nine tenths of them singletons. Sequenced material: peripheral blood. All receptors derive from a man in his forties with acute or convalescent COVID-19.

A single count supports this clone. V is TRBV11-3 and J is TRBJ2-7; 13 bases agree with TRBD2. This CDR3 contains 15 residues. Per the germline V gene, CDR1 is SGHNT and CDR2 is YENEEA. V gave up 5 bases and J gave up 1 base; unmatched junction bases: 2. DNA for the CDR3: TGTGCCAGCAGCCCGGGACTAGCGGGGTCCTACGAGCAGTACTTC. Translating it yields CASSPGLAGSYEQYF.

The chain joins TRBV27 to TRBJ2-3; tentative D call: TRBD1 (5 bases). CDR3 length: 16 residues. The germline V and J ends were trimmed by 2 bases and 2 bases, with 14 bases remaining between them. Germline lookup yields CDR1 MNHEY and CDR2 SMNVEV (reference sequence). CDR3: CASSLARVSHTDTQYF. The CDR3 DNA is TGTGCCAGCAGTTTAGCCAGGGTCTCCCACACAGATACGCAGTATTTT.

The chain recombines TRBV6-4 with TRBJ1-4; tentatively, D is TRBD1 (6 bases). V was clipped by 0 bases and J by 7 bases, with 12 bases between them. In germline, CDR1 is MRHNA, CDR2 SNTAGT. The CDR3 consists of 15 residues. CDR3 residues: CASSDSGGGGEKLFF. Written as DNA, the CDR3 is TGTGCCAGCAGTGACTCGGGGGGAGGGGGTGAAAAACTGTTTTTT.

This rearrangement joins TRBV19 to TRBJ2-3; D might be TRBD2 (7 bases). The CDR3 is made up of 14 amino acids. Trimming pared 2 bases from V and 5 bases from J, leaving 11 bases between. Germline lookup yields CDR1 LNHDA and CDR2 SQIVND (reference sequence). CDR3 loop: CASSISGGQDTQYF. CDR3 bases: TGTGCCAGTAGTATATCCGGGGGGCAAGATACGCAGTATTTT.

The chain employs TRBV3-1 (or the pseudogene TRBV3-2) and TRBJ1-5; D is unresolved. The CDR3 totals 14 residues. Germline-derived CDR1 and CDR2 are LGHDT and YNNKEL (reference sequence). V lost 1 base and J lost 7, with 11 bases in between. The CDR3 sequence is CASSQAGPSQPQHF. DNA for the CDR3: TGTGCCAGCAGCCAAGCTGGGCCCTCCCAGCCCCAGCATTTT.

The gene calls are TRBV4-1 and TRBJ1-4; 10 bases fit TRBD1. This CDR3 is 15 amino acids long. Germline V lookup: CDR1 MGHRA, CDR2 YSYEKL. Trimming took 3 bases from V and 8 from J; bases not matched to a gene: 6. The CDR3 region has the DNA TGCGCCAGCAGCCACCGACAGGGGGCCTGGGAAAAACTGTTTTTT. It encodes CASSHRQGAWEKLFF.

The chain is built from TRBV6-5 and TRBJ1-1, with 10 positions matching TRBD1. The CDR3 extends over 14 amino acids. Germline V CDR1 and CDR2: MNHEY, SVGAGI. The V and J ends lost 6 bases and 2 bases, in that order; junction bases with no gene match: 3. CDR3 in amino acids: CASRGTGDNTEAFF. The CDR3 nucleotides read TGTGCCAGCAGAGGGACAGGGGACAACACTGAAGCTTTCTTT.

The chain couples TRBV24-1 to TRBJ2-2; D call uncertain. V gave up 6 bases and J gave up 9 bases, with 7 bases separating them. The CDR3 totals 11 residues. CDR1 and CDR2 from the germline V gene are KGHDR and SFDVKD. The CDR3 coding sequence is TGTGCCACCAGTAAACACCGGGAGCTGTTTTTT. Amino acids: CATSKHRELFF.

This clone showed up just a few times. This sequence joins TRBV2 and TRBJ2-5, with D unclear. Germline lookup yields CDR1 SNHLY and CDR2 FYNNEI. The CDR3 sequence is 11 residues long. V gave up 8 bases and J gave up 6 bases, with 10 bases separating them. The DNA for the CDR3 is TGTGCCAGCGCGCCCGCAAAGACCCAGTACTTC. As protein: CASAPAKTQYF.

V gene TRBV4-2 combines with J gene TRBJ2-3, with TRBD2 identical over 7 bases. The V segment lost 0 bases and the J segment 0 bases; nucleotides outside the gene matches: 6. The CDR3 is 17 residues long. The germline V gene encodes CDR1 LGHNA and CDR2 YNFKEQ. The CDR3 loop is CASSQDWLAASTDTQYF. In nucleotides, the CDR3 is TGTGCCAGCAGCCAAGACTGGCTAGCGGCTAGCACAGATACGCAGTATTTT.

The chain couples TRBV11-2 to TRBJ2-7, with TRBD1 identical over 12 bases. From germline, CDR1 is SGHAT and CDR2 FQNNGV. With V trimmed by 5 bases and J by 4 bases, 6 bases remained unmatched. The CDR3 has 15 amino acids. The CDR3 region is CASSTGTGGLYEQYF. CDR3 nucleotides: TGTGCCAGCAGCACCGGGACAGGGGGCTTATACGAGCAGTACTTC. Together with reference TRBV11-2 and TRBJ2-7, the CDR3 gives the full variable domain: EAGVAQSPRYKIIEKRQSVAFWCNPISGHATLYWYQQILGQGPKLLIQFQNNGVVDDSQLPKDRFSAERLKGVDSTLKIQPAKLEDSAVYLCASSTGTGGLYEQYFGPGTRLTVT.

This chain connects TRBV6-5 to TRBJ2-5; 11 nucleotides align to TRBD1. The CDR3 has 15 amino acids. From germline, CDR1 is MNHEY and CDR2 SVGAGI. J lost 5 bases, V lost 6 bases, and 8 bases had no gene match. The CDR3 loop is CASRRTGGVGETQYF. Here the CDR3 DNA reads TGTGCCAGCAGGAGGACAGGGGGCGTCGGGGAGACCCAGTACTTC.

This clone appeared once. This rearrangement joins TRBV30 to TRBJ2-7; 11 positions match TRBD2. The CDR3 is 11 amino acids. V lost 3 bases to trimming and J lost 13 bases; unmatched junction nucleotides: 5. CDR1 is GTSNPN, CDR2 SVGIG, per germline (reference sequence). Here the CDR3 DNA reads TGTGCCTGGAGACTAGCGGGAGTCGTATACTTC. The encoded protein is CAWRLAGVVYF. The full variable domain, completed using reference TRBV30 and TRBJ2-7, is SQTIHQWPATLVQPVGSPLSLECTVEGTSNPNLYWYRQAAGRGLQLLFYSVGIGQISSEVPQNLSASRPQDRQFILSSKKLLLSDSGFYLCAWRLAGVVYFGPGTRLTVT.

This chain uses TRBV11-2 with TRBJ2-7; 8 positions match TRBD1. The CDR3 contains 15 residues. From germline, CDR1 is SGHAT and CDR2 FQNNGV. Germline trimming cut 4 bases from V and 2 bases from J; bases unmatched to any gene: 7. The CDR3 DNA sequence: TGTGCCAGCAGCTACACAACAGGGGGGCCCTACGAGCAGTACTTC. This sequence encodes CASSYTTGGPYEQYF.

CDR3 nucleotides: TGTGCCAGCAGCCAAGATCTGGGGCGGGAATACAATGAGCAGTTCTTC. It codes for CASSQDLGREYNEQFF. The chain employs TRBV4-2 and TRBJ2-1; tentatively, D is TRBD2 (6 bases). The CDR3 totals 16 residues. Germline CDR1 LGHNA, CDR2 YNFKEQ. V lost 0 bases and J lost 4, with 13 bases in between.

CDR3 in DNA: TGTGCCAGCAGTTTACTCCCGGGGGGGGGCTACGAGCAGTACTTC. Its protein product is CASSLLPGGGYEQYF. The V and J genes are TRBV27 and TRBJ2-7; TRBD2 agrees at 8 bases. Germline V gives CDR1 MNHEY, CDR2 SMNVEV (reference sequence). The CDR3 contains 15 residues. V lost 2 bases to trimming and J lost 3 bases; unmatched junction nucleotides: 6.

This sequence joins TRBV10-3 and TRBJ1-4; tentative D call: TRBD1 (6 bases). In germline, CDR1 is ENHRY, CDR2 SYGVKD. V was cut by 3 bases and J by 6 bases, with 14 bases left in between. The CDR3 extends over 15 amino acids. The DNA for the CDR3 is TGTGCCATCAGTGAAGGGGGAGCCGCGGATGAAAAACTGTTTTTT. This sequence encodes CAISEGGAADEKLFF.

The chain recombines TRBV6-6 with TRBJ2-3; D possibly corresponds to TRBD1 (8 bases). The V and J ends lost 5 bases and 2 bases respectively, with 14 bases between them. In germline, CDR1 is MNHNY, CDR2 SVGAGI (reference sequence). This CDR3 has 15 amino acids. The CDR3 sequence: CASSIQGGFTDTQYF. The CDR3, as DNA: TGTGCCAGCAGTATACAGGGGGGGTTCACAGATACGCAGTATTTT.

The V call is TRBV19, the J call TRBJ2-7; 9 positions match TRBD1. V shed 3 bases and J 3 bases; nucleotides not matched to a gene: 3. The germline V gene has CDR1 LNHDA and CDR2 SQIVND (reference sequence). The CDR3 totals 14 residues. The CDR3 region is CASSIGTGSYEQYF. The CDR3 bases are TGTGCCAGTAGTATTGGGACAGGGAGCTACGAGCAGTACTTC.

V usage is TRBV19 and J usage is TRBJ1-5; no firm D call. Trimming shortened V by 5 bases and J by 1 base, and 9 bases separated the two germline ends. This CDR3 is built from 14 residues. Germline V gene sequence: CDR1 LNHDA, CDR2 SQIVND (reference sequence). CDR3 protein: CASSHGRSNQPQHF. The DNA of the CDR3 is TGTGCCAGTAGTCACGGCAGGAGCAATCAGCCCCAGCATTTT.